This passage covers 6 T cell receptor beta chains from one sample sequenced in a study of blood T cells in healthy people across ages. The authors ran a second PCR of about 6 to 11 cycles using a sample-barcoded 5' primer and a J-beta primer mix. TCRdb analysed the 5' RACE reads with MiXCR anew, one entry per CDR3 protein. The sample gives 1.2 million to 1.5 million distinct CDR3 sequences, around two fifths of which show up once; under 8% is in the top ten. Sequencing was performed on blood. These receptors were taken from a woman aged 18-35 years in good health.

The rearrangement joins TRBV9 to TRBJ2-3; TRBD2 aligns across 12 bases. This CDR3 region has 18 residues. Germline V gene lookup returns CDR1 SGDLS and CDR2 YYNGEE. Losses at the gene ends were 3 bases for V and 0 bases for J; bases not matched to a gene: 8. This chain's CDR3 is CASSALAGGTISTDTQYF. CDR3 sequence (DNA): TGTGCCAGCAGCGCGCTAGCGGGAGGGACCATAAGCACAGATACGCAGTATTTT.

V gene TRBV6-1 combines with J gene TRBJ1-2; 9 bases are shared with TRBD1. Germline V CDR1 and CDR2: MNHNS, SASEGT. This CDR3 comprises 14 residues. The ends lost 8 bases at V and 3 bases at J; junction bases unmatched: 7. DNA of the CDR3: TGTGCCAGCCACAGGGGGCTAGTCGACTATGGCTACACCTTC. As protein: CASHRGLVDYGYTF.

The V and J genes are TRBV30 and TRBJ2-7, with D possibly TRBD1 on 6 matching bases. Trimming removed 4 bases at V and 7 bases at J, with 23 bases between. Looked up from germline, CDR1 is GTSNPN and CDR2 is SVGIG (reference sequence). CDR3 length: 15 amino acids. CDR3 region: CAWNQLPTGIGEQYF. CDR3 sequence (DNA): TGTGCCTGGAACCAGCTCCCTACAGGGATAGGAGAGCAGTACTTC.

The chain couples TRBV11-1 to TRBJ2-1; D uncertain. The CDR3 is 12 residues long. V lost 3 bases and J lost 8, with 8 bases in between. Germline V lookup: CDR1 SGHAT, CDR2 FQDESV (reference sequence). The chain's CDR3 is CASSFDSDEQFF. The CDR3 DNA reads as TGTGCCAGCAGCTTCGACTCGGATGAGCAGTTCTTC.

This clonotype has a handful of counts. The chain recombines TRBV6-5 with TRBJ1-2; the D gene is possibly TRBD1 (6 bases). Looked up from germline, CDR1 is MNHEY and CDR2 is SVGAGI. This CDR3 spans 14 amino acids. Trimming removed 4 bases from V and 2 bases from J, with 11 bases in between. The DNA for the CDR3 is TGTGCCAGCAGTTTCCAGGGGAAAAACTATGGCTACACCTTC. Translated, it gives CASSFQGKNYGYTF.

The gene calls are TRBV6-6 and TRBJ2-4; 12 bases align to TRBD2. Judging by the DNA end, TRBJ2-7 fits better; the J call may be wrong. Germline V lookup: CDR1 MNHNY, CDR2 SVGAGI (reference sequence). This CDR3 comprises 15 residues. The DNA for the CDR3 is TGTGCCAGCAGTGATACTAGCGGGAGGCCCTACGAGCAGTACTTC. Its translation: CASSDTSGRPYEQYF.